This T cell receptor (beta chain) appears in the sequencing data of a study of regulatory T cells in long-lasting Graves disease. About the research overall: Graves' patients (newly diagnosed) had been on antithyroid drugs under 3 months.

According to the study, TCR beta libraries were built with iRepertoire HTBI primers and CDR3-region Arm-PCR. Each CDR3 protein is one row after TCRdb ran MiXCR on the multiplex PCR reads. The sample consists of around 360,000 distinct CDR3 sequences, around 15% of them appearing once. Noted time point: newly diagnosed GD, antithyroid drugs for less than 3 months. PBMC RNA was the source of the TCR library. CDR1 is LNHNV and CDR2 is YYDKDF in the germline V gene (reference sequence). The CDR3 is made up of 14 amino acids. V shed 1 base, J shed 7 bases, and the junction held 4 bases outside the gene matches. Remarks on this clonotype: Being one base from a much bigger clone, this may be a read error.

The sample was also reused in another study, on T cells in Graves' hyperthyroidism and ophthalmopathy. In that study: Exclusion followed for patients with uncontrolled infection, other autoimmune disease, pregnancy or lactation.

The J gene is TRBJ1-5, the V gene TRBV15; TRBD1 agrees at 7 bases. This TCR was recovered from a woman in her late teens or twenties with Graves disease. This sample comprised peripheral blood mononuclear cells (PBMCs), obtained at new diagnosis, from a patient treated with antithyroid drugs. The CDR3 protein is CATSRAQGQQPQHF. DNA of the CDR3: TGTGCCACCAGCAGAGCACAGGGGCAACAGCCCCAGCATTTT. The full variable domain, its missing parts supplied by reference TRBV15 and TRBJ1-5, is DAMVIQNPRYQVTQFGKPVTLSCSQTLNHNVMYWYQQKSSQAPKLLFHYYDKDFNNEADTPDNFQSRRPNTSFCFLDIRSPGLGDTAMYLCATSRAQGQQPQHFGDGTRLSIL.